This T cell receptor beta chain was found in a study of shared clonotypes between healthy human individuals. On the study more broadly: Donor ages ranged 18 to 49 years: two women, a few men. There were three CD4 naive, three CD4 memory, two CD8 naive and one CD8 memory plates per donor. Study-level points and caveats: Blood was the only sampled material, and tissue repertoires likely differ. Rarefaction indicated that sorted-subset sequencing remained incomplete although depth was large.

Concerning this clone: Its specificity is not known.

Trimming took off 5 bases at V and 1 base at J, with 12 bases between the two ends. Germline V gene lookup returns CDR1 PRHDT and CDR2 FYEKMQ (reference sequence). The CDR3 is made up of 14 amino acids. Sequencing was performed with immunoSEQ multiplex PCR; in TCRdb, only in-frame clones are kept and a portion is missing. The repertoire holds 600,000 to 800,000 clones, with around 77% as singletons. The V and J genes are TRBV13 and TRBJ2-7; no definite D call. Sequenced input: memory CD4+ T cells sorted from blood. The subset denotes: CD45RA-negative fraction. This receptor was taken from a woman aged 25-40 years in good health. The CDR3 sequence: CASSPWGSSYEQYF. The CDR3 nucleotides read TGTGCCAGCAGCCCCTGGGGATCTTCCTACGAGCAGTACTTC.